Listed here are 23 T cell receptor beta chains from one sample, sequenced in a study of shared clonotypes between healthy human individuals. Here immunoSEQ multiplex PCR was the method, and the copy in TCRdb shows in-frame clones only, minus some. This sample has roughly 500,000 clones, with about four fifths found just once. The specimen sequenced was PBMCs. The receptor source for this set is a woman in her thirties or forties in good health. Some clones in this sample may be carry-over from other donors' samples.

V gene TRBV7-3 combines with J gene TRBJ2-1; maybe TRBD2 (5 bases). Germline lookup yields CDR1 SGHTA and CDR2 FQGTGA. Trimming removed 5 bases from V and 4 bases from J, with 18 bases in between. The CDR3 has 16 amino acids. CDR3 bases: TGTGCCAGCAGCCCGGACTCCAGCGGCAATTACAATGAGCAGTTCTTC. Translated: CASSPDSSGNYNEQFF.

The chain recombines TRBV6-5 with TRBJ1-5; maybe TRBD1 (6 bases). Trimming left V 0 bases short and J 5 bases short, with 8 bases between. Germline V gene sequence: CDR1 MNHEY, CDR2 SVGAGI. CDR3 length: 14 amino acids. The CDR3 here is CASSYSQGYQPQHF. Written as DNA, the CDR3 is TGTGCCAGCAGTTACTCTCAGGGGTATCAGCCCCAGCATTTT.

V usage is TRBV9 and J usage is TRBJ1-4; perhaps TRBD1 as D (5 bases). Germline loops: CDR1 SGDLS, CDR2 YYNGEE. The CDR3 contains 14 residues. V lost 5 bases to trimming and J lost 3 bases, with 11 bases between them. CDR3 region: CASSGGPANEKLFF. The CDR3 bases are TGTGCCAGCAGTGGGGGACCAGCTAATGAAAAACTGTTTTTT.

This clone was counted a single time. This sequence joins TRBV10-3 and TRBJ2-2; 9 positions agree with TRBD1. The V gene end was trimmed by 2 bases and the J gene end by 3 bases; junction bases not matched to a gene: 1. The germline V gene encodes CDR1 ENHRY and CDR2 SYGVKD. This CDR3 spans 15 amino acids. The CDR3 region has the DNA TGTGCCATCAGTGAGCGACAGGGGGACACCGGGGAGCTGTTTTTT. Protein sequence: CAISERQGDTGELFF.

The CDR3 DNA reads TGTGCCAGCAGTGAGACAGGGACCAACTACGAGCAGTACTTC. Encoded protein: CASSETGTNYEQYF. V and J are TRBV6-1 and TRBJ2-7, with 7 bases aligning to TRBD1. V was pared by 3 bases and J by 3 bases, with 5 bases of the junction left unmatched. Germline-derived CDR1 and CDR2 are MNHNS and SASEGT. The CDR3 loop spans 14 amino acids.

The chain joins TRBV10-1 to TRBJ2-7, with 7 bases matching TRBD1. The V gene end was trimmed by 5 bases and the J gene end by 2 bases; junction bases not matched to a gene: 6. The CDR3 extends over 14 amino acids. Germline assignment: CDR1 WNHNN and CDR2 SYGVQD (reference sequence). CDR3 DNA sequence: TGCGCCAGCAGTCGCCAGGGGGATCCCTACGAGCAGTACTTC. It encodes CASSRQGDPYEQYF.

This chain connects TRBV4-1 to TRBJ1-4, with D perhaps TRBD1 (6 bases). The V end lost 5 bases, the J end lost 5 bases, and 15 bases lay between the germline ends. Germline loops: CDR1 MGHRA, CDR2 YSYEKL. CDR3 length: 15 residues. The CDR3 sequence is CASSYPQGLNEKLFF. The DNA of the CDR3 is TGCGCCAGCAGCTACCCCCAGGGGCTCAATGAAAAACTGTTTTTT.

The V call is TRBV18, the J call TRBJ2-1, with unresolved D. Trimming cost V 1 base and J 9 bases, with 10 bases left between them. From germline, CDR1 is KGHSH and CDR2 LQKENI. CDR3 size: 13 residues. The CDR3 nucleotides read TGTGCCAGCTCACCACTAGGGTTGGGTGAGCAGTTCTTC. Translating it yields CASSPLGLGEQFF.

CDR3 region: CASSLTRDRGEQFF. In nucleotides, the CDR3 is TGTGCCAGCAGCTTAACGCGTGACAGGGGTGAGCAGTTCTTC. The chain uses TRBV7-3 and TRBJ2-1; 8 bases fit TRBD1. CDR1 and CDR2 from the germline V gene are SGHTA and FQGTGA. The junction had 4 bases not matched to a gene; V was cut back by 0 bases and J by 9 bases. The CDR3 loop spans 14 amino acids.

The V gene is TRBV5-6, the J gene TRBJ2-3, with 9 nucleotides matching TRBD1. The CDR3 is made up of 14 amino acids. Trimming took 4 bases from V and 4 from J; bases not matched to a gene: 4. CDR1 and CDR2 (germline): SGHDT, YYEEEE. The CDR3 coding sequence is TGTGCCAGCAGCCCGGGACAGGGTTCAGATACGCAGTATTTT. This translates into CASSPGQGSDTQYF.

V is TRBV29-1 and J is TRBJ2-5; 14 bases fit TRBD2. The germline V gene encodes CDR1 SQVTM and CDR2 ANQGSEA. V lost 3 bases and J lost 7; bases outside the gene matches: 7. This CDR3 is built from 15 residues. The CDR3 protein is CSVDRTSGRSGTQYF. The DNA for the CDR3 is TGCAGCGTTGACAGGACTAGCGGGAGGTCTGGGACCCAGTACTTC.

The gene calls are TRBV7-8 and TRBJ2-1, with 9 bases matching TRBD2. This CDR3 is 15 amino acids long. The ends lost 5 bases at V and 5 bases at J; junction bases unmatched: 7. Per germline, CDR1 SGHVS and CDR2 FQNEAQ. The CDR3 sequence: CASSRGRASDNEQFF. The DNA for the CDR3 is TGTGCCAGCAGCCGCGGGAGGGCCTCGGACAATGAGCAGTTCTTC.

V usage is TRBV14 and J usage is TRBJ2-1, with TRBD2 matching over 13 bases. CDR3 length equals 17 residues. V shed 4 bases, J shed 0 bases, and the junction held 3 bases outside the gene matches. CDR1 is SGHDN and CDR2 is FVKESK in the germline V gene. CDR3 protein: CASSPGLAGSSYNEQFF. Here the CDR3 DNA reads TGTGCCAGCAGCCCGGGACTAGCGGGAAGCTCCTACAATGAGCAGTTCTTC.

The chain couples TRBV28 to TRBJ2-7, with D possibly being TRBD1 or TRBD2 (5 bases each). Germline V gene data show CDR1 as MDHEN and CDR2 as SYDVKM. The CDR3 has 12 amino acids. V was clipped by 5 bases and J by 7 bases, with 12 bases between them. The CDR3 nucleotides are TGTGCCAGCAGTCAAGGGACCGGGGAGCAGTACTTC. This encodes CASSQGTGEQYF.

There are a few counts of this clone. V usage is TRBV16 and J usage is TRBJ1-1; TRBD1 might be the D (5 bases). The V gene's germline CDR1 is KGHSY and CDR2 FQNENV. The CDR3 is 14 residues long. Trimming left V 0 bases short and J 4 bases short, with 9 bases between. The CDR3 DNA reads TGTGCCAGCAGCCAATCGGCCAGGGCCACTGAAGCTTTCTTT. Protein sequence: CASSQSARATEAFF.

The chain links TRBV30 to TRBJ1-1; 8 bases line up with TRBD1. The V gene end was trimmed by 3 bases and the J gene end by 8 bases; junction bases not matched to a gene: 8. CDR1 is GTSNPN, CDR2 SVGIG, per germline (reference sequence). The CDR3 loop spans 13 amino acids. In nucleotides, the CDR3 is TGTGCCTGGAGGCGGACAGGGACAGGCGAAGCTTTCTTT. This gives the protein CAWRRTGTGEAFF.

This clone was detected only once. This chain uses TRBV4-1 with TRBJ2-7; perhaps TRBD2 as D (6 bases). Deletions cut 0 bases from V and 3 bases from J, with 12 bases between. Germline V lookup: CDR1 MGHRA, CDR2 YSYEKL. The CDR3 is made up of 15 amino acids. This CDR3 is CASSQDSAGHYEQYF. Written as DNA, the CDR3 is TGCGCCAGCAGCCAAGATTCAGCGGGCCACTACGAGCAGTACTTC.

The chain is built from TRBV28 and TRBJ2-5; 8 bases agree with TRBD1. J lost 4 bases, V lost 6 bases, and 7 bases had no gene match. CDR1 MDHEN and CDR2 SYDVKM come from the germline V gene. This CDR3 is 14 amino acids long. DNA of the CDR3: TGTGCCAGCAGCCCAGGGGGCAGGGGAGAGACCCAGTACTTC. It yields the protein CASSPGGRGETQYF.

The J gene is TRBJ2-5, the V gene TRBV10-3, with 10 bases matching TRBD1. Germline V gene data show CDR1 as ENHRY and CDR2 as SYGVKD. J lost 4 bases, V lost 5 bases, and 4 bases had no gene match. The CDR3 is made up of 14 amino acids. The CDR3 nucleotides are TGTGCCATCAGTCTAGGGACAGGGGCAGAGACCCAGTACTTC. This codes for CAISLGTGAETQYF.

The CDR3 bases are TGTGCCAGCAGCCCTCCGGGTGTTTCCCCCGAGCAGTACTTC. Its translation: CASSPPGVSPEQYF. The chain links TRBV7-9 to TRBJ2-7; D uncertain. CDR1 is SEHNR, CDR2 FQNEAQ, per germline (reference sequence). CDR3 length equals 14 residues. The V end was cut by 5 bases, the J end by 6 bases, with 17 bases between.

The chain carries TRBV5-1 and TRBJ2-5; D might be TRBD1 (5 bases). The germline V gene has CDR1 SGHRS and CDR2 YFSETQ. V gave up 1 base and J gave up 7 bases, with 20 bases separating them. The CDR3 covers 16 residues. Here the CDR3 reads CASSLRDSEFFATQYF. The CDR3 nucleotides read TGCGCCAGCAGCTTGCGAGACAGCGAATTCTTCGCGACCCAGTACTTC.

This sequence joins TRBV28 and TRBJ2-3, with 8 bases matching TRBD2. V lost 3 bases and J lost 0; bases outside the gene matches: 8. Germline lookup yields CDR1 MDHEN and CDR2 SYDVKM. This CDR3 contains 17 residues. The CDR3 DNA sequence: TGTGCCAGCAGTTTGGAACTAGCGGAATATAGCACAGATACGCAGTATTTT. Its protein product is CASSLELAEYSTDTQYF.

This sequence joins TRBV10-2 and TRBJ2-5, with a tentative D call TRBD2 (6 bases). The CDR3 contains 13 residues. The germline V and J ends were trimmed by 4 bases and 5 bases, with 11 bases remaining between them. Germline lookup yields CDR1 WSHSY and CDR2 SAAADI. The CDR3 reads CASSGTSSETQYF. CDR3 coding DNA: TGCGCCAGCAGTGGTACTAGCAGTGAGACCCAGTACTTC.